A selection of T cell receptor beta chains follows, all from one sample in a study of spatial heterogeneity in lung cancer. TCRdb re-called the 5' RACE reads through MiXCR, storing one row per CDR3 protein. The sample holds roughly 9,000 distinct CDR3 sequences, 5% seen once. Sequenced material: lung tumor tissue, taken at surgery. The receptors were gathered from a female donor with early-stage non-small cell lung cancer. Each CDR3 is given with its conserved first and last residue. Fields, in order: CDR3 protein, V gene.

CASRGTPGANVLTF TRBV5-1
CSARYSFF TRBV20-1
CASSQASTSGSGYEQYF TRBV3-1
CASSPNGGFSEAFF TRBV6-1
CASSKGQGMGTQYF TRBV28
CASSLALGNTEAFF TRBV27
CAINTEPQETQYF TRBV10-3
CASSTGTGTGELFF TRBV6-5
CASSLDSAGGVSNEQYF TRBV5-1
CASAALAESTDTQYF TRBV6-2/TRBV6-3